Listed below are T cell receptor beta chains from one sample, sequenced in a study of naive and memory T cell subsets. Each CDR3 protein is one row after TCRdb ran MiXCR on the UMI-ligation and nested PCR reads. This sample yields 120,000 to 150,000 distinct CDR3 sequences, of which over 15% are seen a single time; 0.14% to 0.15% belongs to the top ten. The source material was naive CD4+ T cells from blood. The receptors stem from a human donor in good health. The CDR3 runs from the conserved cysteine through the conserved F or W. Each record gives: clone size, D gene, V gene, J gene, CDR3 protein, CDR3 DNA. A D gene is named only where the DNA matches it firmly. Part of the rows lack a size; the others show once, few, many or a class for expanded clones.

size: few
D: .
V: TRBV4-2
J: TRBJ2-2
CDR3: CASSQESLLNTGELFF
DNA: TGTGCCAGCAGCCAAGAGAGTCTCCTGAACACCGGGGAGCTGTTTTTT

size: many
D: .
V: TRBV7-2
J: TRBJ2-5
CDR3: CASSLVAVQETQYF
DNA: TGTGCCAGCAGCTTAGTAGCGGTACAAGAGACCCAGTACTTC

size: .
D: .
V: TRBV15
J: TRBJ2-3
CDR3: CATSRKKGPRTDTQYF
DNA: TGTGCCACCAGCAGGAAAAAAGGCCCTCGCACAGATACGCAGTATTTT

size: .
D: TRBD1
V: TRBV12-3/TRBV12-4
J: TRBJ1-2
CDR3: CASSLRRTGDSGYTF
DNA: TGTGCCAGCAGTTTAAGAAGGACAGGGGATTCTGGCTACACCTTC

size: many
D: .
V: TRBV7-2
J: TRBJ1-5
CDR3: CASSIGPLVQPQHF
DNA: TGTGCCAGCAGCATCGGACCCCTCGTTCAGCCCCAGCATTTT

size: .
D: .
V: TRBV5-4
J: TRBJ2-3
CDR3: CASSFDPADTQYF
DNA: TGTGCCAGCAGCTTTGACCCGGCAGATACGCAGTATTTT

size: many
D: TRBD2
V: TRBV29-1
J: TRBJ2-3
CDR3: CSVDAGGPDTQYF
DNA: TGCAGCGTTGACGCGGGAGGGCCAGATACGCAGTATTTT

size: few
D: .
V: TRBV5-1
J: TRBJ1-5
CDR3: CASSPGTPNQPQHF
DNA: TGCGCCAGCAGCCCAGGGACTCCCAATCAGCCCCAGCATTTT

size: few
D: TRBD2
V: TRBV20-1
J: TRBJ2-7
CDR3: CSAPRTSSYEQYF
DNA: TGCAGTGCTCCGCGGACTAGCTCCTACGAGCAGTACTTC

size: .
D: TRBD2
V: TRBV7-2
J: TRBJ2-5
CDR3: CASRWTSGTQETQYF
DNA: TGTGCCAGCAGATGGACTAGCGGCACTCAAGAGACCCAGTACTTC

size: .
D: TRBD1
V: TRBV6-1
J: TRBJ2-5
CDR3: CASRRTGTQETQYF
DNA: TGTGCCAGCAGGAGGACAGGGACCCAAGAGACCCAGTACTTC

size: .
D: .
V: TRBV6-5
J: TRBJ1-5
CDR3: CASSYVWGNQPQHF
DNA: TGTGCCAGCAGTTACGTGTGGGGCAATCAGCCCCAGCATTTT

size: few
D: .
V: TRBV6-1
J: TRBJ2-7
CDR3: CASSNNRGGQSYEQYF
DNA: TGTGCCAGCAGTAACAATCGGGGGGGACAGTCGTACGAGCAGTACTTC

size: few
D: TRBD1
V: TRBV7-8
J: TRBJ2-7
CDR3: CASSLQGVLYYEQYF
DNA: TGTGCCAGCAGCCTACAGGGGGTGTTGTACTACGAGCAGTACTTC

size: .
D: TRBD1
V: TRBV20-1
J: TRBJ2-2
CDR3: CSATPTGGTGELFF
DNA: TGCAGTGCTACCCCGACAGGGGGGACCGGGGAGCTGTTTTTT

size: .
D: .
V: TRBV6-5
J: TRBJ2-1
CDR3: CASSYSEFARGEQFF
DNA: TGTGCCAGCAGTTACTCTGAATTCGCCCGGGGCGAGCAGTTCTTC

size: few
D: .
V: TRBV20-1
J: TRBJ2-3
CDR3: CSARDPPDRNTDTQYF
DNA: TGCAGTGCTAGAGATCCCCCGGACAGAAACACAGATACGCAGTATTTT

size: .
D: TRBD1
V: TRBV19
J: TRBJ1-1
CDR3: CASSVQGAGGTEAFF
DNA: TGTGCCAGTAGCGTACAGGGGGCAGGGGGCACTGAAGCTTTCTTT

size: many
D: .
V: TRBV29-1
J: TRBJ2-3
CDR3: CSVDPGTDTQYF
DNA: TGCAGCGTTGACCCGGGCACAGATACGCAGTATTTT

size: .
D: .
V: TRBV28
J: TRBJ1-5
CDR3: CASSLPDSSNQPQHF
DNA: TGTGCCAGCAGTTTACCGGACAGCTCCAATCAGCCCCAGCATTTT

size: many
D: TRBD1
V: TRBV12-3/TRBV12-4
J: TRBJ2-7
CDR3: CASSSQGAVGSYEQYF
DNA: TGTGCCAGCAGTTCACAGGGGGCAGTGGGCTCCTACGAGCAGTACTTC

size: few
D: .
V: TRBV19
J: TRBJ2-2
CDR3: CASSIQGTGELFF
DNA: TGTGCCAGTAGTATACAGGGAACCGGGGAGCTGTTTTTT

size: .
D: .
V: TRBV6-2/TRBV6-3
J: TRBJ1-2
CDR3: CASQNGGTERYGYTF
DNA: TGTGCCAGCCAAAACGGAGGGACGGAAAGATATGGCTACACCTTC